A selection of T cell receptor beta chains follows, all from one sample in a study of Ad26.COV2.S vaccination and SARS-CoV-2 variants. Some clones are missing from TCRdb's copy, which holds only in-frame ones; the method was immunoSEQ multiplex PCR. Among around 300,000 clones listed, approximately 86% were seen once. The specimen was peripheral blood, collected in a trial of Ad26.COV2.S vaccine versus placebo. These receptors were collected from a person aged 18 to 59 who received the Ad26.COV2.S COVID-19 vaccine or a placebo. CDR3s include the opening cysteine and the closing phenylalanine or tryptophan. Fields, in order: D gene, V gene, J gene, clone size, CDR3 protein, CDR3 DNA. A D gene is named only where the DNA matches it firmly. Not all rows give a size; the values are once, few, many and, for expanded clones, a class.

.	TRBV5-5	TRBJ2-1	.	CASSTRVGNEQFF	TGTGCCAGCAGCACGAGGGTGGGCAATGAGCAGTTCTTC
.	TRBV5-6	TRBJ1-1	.	CASSPIPGGTEAFF	TGTGCCAGCAGCCCAATTCCGGGCGGGACTGAAGCTTTCTTT
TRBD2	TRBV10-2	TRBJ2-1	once	CASRTSGNYNEQFF	TGCGCCAGCAGGACTAGCGGAAACTACAATGAGCAGTTCTTC
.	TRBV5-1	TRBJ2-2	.	CASSLSVGRPGELFF	TGCGCCAGCAGCTTGTCGGTTGGACGGCCCGGGGAGCTGTTTTTT
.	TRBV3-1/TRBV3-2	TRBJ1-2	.	CASSQAGTWGYTF	TGTGCCAGCAGCCAAGCGGGGACGTGGGGCTACACCTTC
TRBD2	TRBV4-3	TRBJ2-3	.	CASSQAAIAGTYTQYF	TGCGCCAGCAGCCAAGCCGCTATAGCGGGGACGTATACGCAGTATTTT
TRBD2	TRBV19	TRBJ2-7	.	CASSIALAGEYLPYEQYF	TGTGCCAGTAGTATAGCACTAGCGGGAGAATATCTTCCTTACGAGCAGTACTTC
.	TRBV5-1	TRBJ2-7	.	CASSPGQGRGEQYF	TGCGCCAGCAGTCCCGGGCAGGGTAGGGGCGAGCAGTACTTC
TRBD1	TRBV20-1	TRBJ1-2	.	CSASALRGQGFYTF	TGCAGTGCTAGTGCCTTACGGGGACAGGGGTTCTACACCTTC
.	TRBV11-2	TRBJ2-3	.	CASLSTDTQYF	TGTGCCAGCCTTAGTACAGATACGCAGTATTTT
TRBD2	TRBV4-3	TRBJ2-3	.	CASSQDGASGATDTQYF	TGCGCCAGCAGCCAAGATGGGGCTAGCGGGGCCACAGATACGCAGTATTTT
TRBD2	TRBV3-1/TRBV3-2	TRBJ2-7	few	CASSQDGLAGTYEQYF	TGTGCCAGCAGCCAAGACGGACTAGCGGGAACCTACGAGCAGTACTTC
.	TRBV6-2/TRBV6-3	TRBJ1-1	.	CASSREFGRQAFF	TGTGCCAGCAGTCGAGAATTTGGGAGGCAAGCTTTCTTT
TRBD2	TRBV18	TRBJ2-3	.	CASSPPGGRTDTQYF	TGTGCCAGCTCACCACCGGGGGGGAGAACAGATACGCAGTATTTT
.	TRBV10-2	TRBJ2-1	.	CASSESYNEQFF	TGCGCCAGCAGTGAGTCGTACAATGAGCAGTTCTTC
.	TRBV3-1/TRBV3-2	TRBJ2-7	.	CASSQQTGSHEQYF	TGTGCCAGCAGCCAACAAACAGGGTCCCACGAGCAGTACTTC
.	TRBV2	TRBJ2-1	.	CASREQISEFF	TGTGCCAGCAGGGAACAGATATCTGAGTTCTTC
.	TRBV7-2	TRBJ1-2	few	CASSSDTNYGYTF	TGTGCCAGCAGCTCGGACACTAACTATGGCTACACCTTC
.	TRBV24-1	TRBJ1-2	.	CATSDPHGRGVDYGYTF	TGTGCCACCAGTGATCCGCACGGGCGAGGAGTTGACTATGGCTACACCTTC
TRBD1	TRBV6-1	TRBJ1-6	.	CASSGTGTASNSPLHF	TGTGCCAGCAGTGGGACCGGGACAGCGAGTAATTCACCCCTCCACTTT
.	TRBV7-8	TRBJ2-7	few	CASSPRRIPYEQYF	TGTGCCAGCAGCCCGCGCAGAATCCCCTACGAGCAGTACTTC
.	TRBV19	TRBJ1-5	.	CASSSGTSQGRGNQPQHF	TGTGCCAGTAGTAGCGGGACAAGTCAGGGAAGAGGCAATCAGCCCCAGCATTTT
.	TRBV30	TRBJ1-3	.	CAWTPYGGASGNTIYF	TGTGCCTGGACCCCGTACGGGGGGGCCTCTGGAAACACCATATATTTT
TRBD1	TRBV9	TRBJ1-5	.	CASSPAGGNNQPQHF	TGTGCCAGCAGCCCAGCAGGGGGAAACAATCAGCCCCAGCATTTT
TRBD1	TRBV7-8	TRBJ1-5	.	CASSIGTGDNQPQHF	TGTGCCAGCAGCATAGGGACAGGGGACAATCAGCCCCAGCATTTT
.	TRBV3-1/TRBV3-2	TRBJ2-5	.	CASSPGKGGHRETQYF	TGTGCCAGCAGCCCGGGGAAGGGGGGCCATAGGGAGACCCAGTACTTC
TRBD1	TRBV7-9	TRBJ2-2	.	CASRQGSAGELFF	TGTGCCAGTCGACAGGGATCCGCCGGGGAGCTGTTTTTT
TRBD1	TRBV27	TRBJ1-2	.	CASSPPPRFGQGKNYGYTF	TGTGCCAGCAGTCCCCCCCCGAGATTTGGACAGGGGAAGAACTATGGCTACACCTTC
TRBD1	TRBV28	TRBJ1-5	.	CASTETGLLGNQPQHF	TGTGCCAGCACCGAGACAGGGCTTCTGGGCAATCAGCCCCAGCATTTT
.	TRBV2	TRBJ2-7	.	CARGRAGPSKEQYF	TGTGCCAGGGGGCGGGCAGGGCCTTCGAAAGAGCAGTACTTC
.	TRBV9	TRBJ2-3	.	CASSVSPQASDTQYF	TGTGCCAGCAGCGTCTCGCCGCAGGCCTCAGATACGCAGTATTTT
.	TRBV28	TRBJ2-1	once	CASSWGSTYNEQFF	TGTGCCAGCAGTTGGGGATCAACCTACAATGAGCAGTTCTTC
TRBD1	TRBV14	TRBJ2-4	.	CASSQDFRGSKNIQYF	TGTGCCAGCAGCCAAGATTTCAGGGGGTCCAAAAACATTCAGTACTTC
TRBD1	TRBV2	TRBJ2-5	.	CARGDREETQYF	TGTGCCAGGGGGGACAGGGAAGAGACCCAGTACTTC
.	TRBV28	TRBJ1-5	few	CASSPSLAGQPQHF	TGTGCCAGCAGCCCCTCCCTGGCCGGTCAGCCCCAGCATTTT
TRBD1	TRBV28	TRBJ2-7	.	CASRVQGVAYEQYF	TGTGCCAGCAGGGTACAGGGGGTTGCCTACGAGCAGTACTTC
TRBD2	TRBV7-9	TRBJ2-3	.	CASSFSGSGTDTQYF	TGTGCCAGCAGTTTTAGCGGGAGCGGCACAGATACGCAGTATTTT
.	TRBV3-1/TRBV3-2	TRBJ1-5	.	CASSQDIGWASNQPQHF	TGTGCCAGCAGCCAAGATATCGGGTGGGCTTCCAATCAGCCCCAGCATTTT
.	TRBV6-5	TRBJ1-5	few	CASKETHTVDQPQHF	TGTGCCAGCAAGGAGACCCACACCGTGGATCAGCCCCAGCATTTT
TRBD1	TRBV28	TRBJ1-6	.	CASSLSDRRESPLHF	TGTGCCAGCAGTTTATCGGACAGGAGAGAATCACCCCTCCACTTT
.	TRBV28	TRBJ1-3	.	CASSSRVGQNTIYF	TGTGCCAGCAGTTCTAGGGTAGGGCAAAACACCATATATTTT
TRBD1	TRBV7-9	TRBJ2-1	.	CASSPRDRVNEQFF	TGTGCCAGCAGCCCAAGAGACAGGGTGAATGAGCAGTTCTTC
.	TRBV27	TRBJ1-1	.	CASYLYRDLNTEAFF	TGTGCCAGCTATTTATACAGGGACTTGAACACTGAAGCTTTCTTT
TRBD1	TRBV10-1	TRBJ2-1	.	CASSGRTGGTGEQFF	TGCGCCAGCAGTGGAAGGACAGGGGGCACGGGTGAGCAGTTCTTC
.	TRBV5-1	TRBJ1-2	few	CASSLAPSTLSGGYTF	TGCGCCAGCAGCTTGGCCCCTTCGACTCTGTCAGGCGGCTACACCTTC
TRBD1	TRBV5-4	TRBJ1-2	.	CASSFLGPDRGRGYTF	TGTGCCAGCAGCTTCCTTGGACCTGACAGGGGAAGGGGCTACACCTTC
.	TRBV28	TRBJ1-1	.	CASRAPLGGRNTEAFF	TGTGCCAGCAGAGCCCCCCTAGGGGGGAGGAACACTGAAGCTTTCTTT
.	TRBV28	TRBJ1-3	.	CASSLWRGESGNTIYF	TGTGCCAGCAGTTTATGGAGGGGGGAATCTGGAAACACCATATATTTT
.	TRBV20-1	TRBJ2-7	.	CSASGQTYEQYF	TGCAGTGCTAGTGGACAGACCTACGAGCAGTACTTC
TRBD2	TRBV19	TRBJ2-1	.	CASSMGLAGGPYNEQFF	TGTGCCAGTAGTATGGGACTAGCGGGGGGCCCCTACAATGAGCAGTTCTTC
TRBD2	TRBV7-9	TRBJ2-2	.	CASSHPGGGAVTGELFF	TGTGCCAGCAGCCACCCCGGCGGGGGGGCGGTCACCGGGGAGCTGTTTTTT
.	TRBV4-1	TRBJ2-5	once	CASSQERRNYQETQYF	TGCGCCAGCAGCCAAGAGCGACGGAATTACCAAGAGACCCAGTACTTC
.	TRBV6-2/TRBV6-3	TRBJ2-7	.	CASSRGEGGYEQYF	TGTGCCAGCAGTCGGGGCGAGGGGGGATACGAGCAGTACTTC